These T cell receptor beta chains were read from a single sample in a study of shared clonotypes between healthy human individuals. TCRdb's table, derived via immunoSEQ multiplex PCR, lists solely in-frame clones and lacks some. Of fewer than 1 million clones listed, about 97% are singletons. Sequenced: naive CD8+ T cells sorted from blood. These receptors came from a man aged 30 to 39 in good health. Each CDR3 is given with its conserved first and last residue. A D gene is named only where the DNA matches it firmly. Clone size, where shown, is once, few, many, or a class for clones that have expanded.

cdr3_aa	cdr3_nt	d_call	v_call	clone_size	j_call
CASSTATATANTGELFF	TGTGCCAGTAGTACTGCGACAGCCACAGCGAACACCGGGGAGCTGTTTTTT	NA	TRBV19	NA	TRBJ2-2
CASSLVGQLYEQYF	TGTGCCAGCAGTTTAGTGGGACAGCTTTACGAGCAGTACTTC	TRBD1	TRBV27	NA	TRBJ2-7
CAISGEDYGDVQETQYF	TGTGCCATCAGCGGGGAGGATTACGGGGATGTCCAAGAGACCCAGTACTTC	NA	TRBV10-3	NA	TRBJ2-5
CASSYSGTEETQYF	TGTGCCAGCAGTTACTCCGGGACGGAAGAGACCCAGTACTTC	NA	TRBV6-5	NA	TRBJ2-5
CASFKGGYTDTQYF	TGTGCCAGTTTTAAAGGCGGTTACACAGATACGCAGTATTTT	NA	TRBV19	NA	TRBJ2-3
CASRAGAPSYNEQFF	TGTGCCAGTAGGGCGGGAGCCCCCTCCTACAATGAGCAGTTCTTC	TRBD2	TRBV19	NA	TRBJ2-1
CASSPTDYRFGTDTQYF	TGTGCCAGCAGCCCAACAGACTATAGGTTTGGCACAGATACGCAGTATTTT	NA	TRBV5-5	NA	TRBJ2-3
CASSLFQGSSYNEQFF	TGCGCCAGCAGCCTGTTTCAGGGAAGCTCCTACAATGAGCAGTTCTTC	NA	TRBV5-1	NA	TRBJ2-1
CASSQGGSGYTF	TGTGCCAGCAGCCAAGGGGGTTCTGGCTACACCTTC	NA	TRBV14	NA	TRBJ1-2
CASSSGQGLYEQYF	TGTGCCAGCAGCTCCGGACAGGGACTCTACGAGCAGTACTTC	TRBD1	TRBV7-9	NA	TRBJ2-7
CASSPSDTGPNTQYF	TGTGCCAGCAGCCCAAGCGATACAGGGCCAAATACGCAGTATTTT	NA	TRBV11-3	once	TRBJ2-3
CSVLDLAALGSYNEQFF	TGCAGCGTCCTCGACCTAGCGGCCCTTGGCTCCTACAATGAGCAGTTCTTC	TRBD2	TRBV29-1	NA	TRBJ2-1
CASSLRQMNTEAFF	TGTGCCAGCAGCTTAAGGCAGATGAACACTGAAGCTTTCTTT	NA	TRBV11-2	NA	TRBJ1-1
CASSAGPHGFF	TGTGCCAGCAGTGCGGGGCCACATGGGTTCTTC	NA	TRBV25-1	NA	TRBJ2-1
CASSVRVTGPSYNEQFF	TGTGCCAGCAGCGTACGCGTCACGGGACCCTCCTACAATGAGCAGTTCTTC	NA	TRBV7-3	NA	TRBJ2-1
CASSPGLLRSSYEQYF	TGTGCCAGCTCACCAGGACTCCTGAGGAGCTCCTACGAGCAGTACTTC	NA	TRBV18	NA	TRBJ2-7
CASSDLGNPQETQYF	TGTGCCAGCAGTGACTTGGGGAACCCTCAAGAGACCCAGTACTTC	NA	TRBV6-1	NA	TRBJ2-5
CASSSLAGLDTEAFF	TGTGCCAGCAGTTCTCTGGCAGGGTTGGACACTGAAGCTTTCTTT	NA	TRBV5-4	once	TRBJ1-1
CASSQADSNEQFF	TGCGCCAGCAGCCAGGCCGACTCTAATGAGCAGTTCTTC	NA	TRBV4-1	once	TRBJ2-1
CASSALWFGGTEAFF	TGTGCCAGCAGTGCCCTGTGGTTTGGGGGCACTGAAGCTTTCTTT	NA	TRBV28	NA	TRBJ1-1
CASSFVVNYGYTF	TGTGCCAGCAGTTTTGTGGTTAACTATGGCTACACCTTC	NA	TRBV28	NA	TRBJ1-2
CASSQERGSREAFF	TGTGCCAGCAGCCAAGAGAGGGGGTCCCGAGAAGCTTTCTTT	NA	TRBV14	NA	TRBJ1-1
CAISASGAYEQYF	TGTGCCATTTCGGCTAGCGGGGCCTACGAGCAGTACTTC	TRBD2	TRBV25-1	NA	TRBJ2-7
CAIRQGMLNTEAFF	TGTGCCATCAGGCAGGGGATGCTGAACACTGAAGCTTTCTTT	NA	TRBV10-3	NA	TRBJ1-1
CASSSRGLAVSYEQYF	TGTGCCAGCAGTTCACGAGGACTAGCGGTTTCCTACGAGCAGTACTTC	TRBD2	TRBV6-6	NA	TRBJ2-7
CASSRGRNNEKLFF	TGTGCCAGCAGCCGGGGACGGAATAATGAAAAACTGTTTTTT	NA	TRBV27	NA	TRBJ1-4
CASSSMKGTGSKHSYEQYF	TGTGCCAGCAGTTCAATGAAGGGGACGGGGTCTAAACACTCCTACGAGCAGTACTTC	NA	TRBV28	NA	TRBJ2-7
CAWSVGDSYYEQYF	TGTGCCTGGAGTGTCGGGGACAGCTATTACGAGCAGTACTTC	TRBD1	TRBV30	NA	TRBJ2-7
CASSQDGQGAMNTEAFF	TGTGCCAGCAGCCAAGATGGACAGGGGGCGATGAACACTGAAGCTTTCTTT	TRBD1	TRBV4-2	NA	TRBJ1-1
CASSFKRWATNEKLFF	TGTGCCAGCAGCTTTAAACGTTGGGCAACTAATGAAAAACTGTTTTTT	NA	TRBV11-3	NA	TRBJ1-4
CASSGGRTTDTQYF	TGTGCCAGCTCCGGCGGGAGGACCACAGATACGCAGTATTTT	TRBD2	TRBV6-6	NA	TRBJ2-3
CASSPQGGDEKLFF	TGTGCCAGCAGCCCACAGGGTGGAGATGAAAAACTGTTTTTT	NA	TRBV7-3	NA	TRBJ1-4
CASSLSTVLRGSSSQFF	TGTGCCAGCAGTTTATCCACAGTGTTGCGGGGATCGAGTTCCCAGTTCTTC	NA	TRBV27	NA	TRBJ2-1
CASSPGAQETQYF	TGTGCCAGCAGCCCCGGGGCCCAAGAGACCCAGTACTTC	NA	TRBV11-2	NA	TRBJ2-5
CASSLPRSGGDYNEQFF	TGTGCCAGCAGCTTGCCTAGGAGCGGGGGGGACTACAATGAGCAGTTCTTC	TRBD2	TRBV7-9	NA	TRBJ2-1
CASSLPPGQGTYEQYF	TGTGCCAGCAGCCTTCCACCGGGACAGGGTACCTACGAGCAGTACTTC	TRBD1	TRBV7-9	NA	TRBJ2-7
CASSQTPGQTYEQYF	TGTGCCAGCAGCCAAACGCCGGGACAGACTTACGAGCAGTACTTC	TRBD1	TRBV27	NA	TRBJ2-7
CSVVGLDYEQYF	TGCAGCGTTGTAGGGTTGGATTACGAGCAGTACTTC	NA	TRBV29-1	NA	TRBJ2-7
CASSQEDHLRGGVTGELFF	TGCGCCAGCAGCCAAGAAGACCACCTTAGGGGAGGCGTCACCGGGGAGCTGTTTTTT	NA	TRBV4-1	NA	TRBJ2-2
CASSLSTAFYGYTF	TGTGCCAGCAGCTTATCCACCGCCTTCTATGGCTACACCTTC	NA	TRBV7-8	NA	TRBJ1-2
CSVRPLGDEQFF	TGCAGCGTACGTCCTTTAGGCGATGAGCAGTTCTTC	NA	TRBV29-1	NA	TRBJ2-1
CSVAELAGRNEQYF	TGCAGCGTGGCGGAACTAGCGGGAAGGAACGAGCAGTACTTC	TRBD2	TRBV29-1	once	TRBJ2-7
CASSLLGGEETQYF	TGTGCCAGCAGCCTTCTGGGAGGCGAGGAGACCCAGTACTTC	NA	TRBV27	NA	TRBJ2-5
CASSLSLSPYEQYF	TGTGCCAGCAGCTTGTCTCTTTCCCCCTACGAGCAGTACTTC	NA	TRBV7-9	once	TRBJ2-7
CASSSGTISYEQYF	TGCGCCAGCAGCAGCGGGACTATCTCCTACGAGCAGTACTTC	TRBD2	TRBV5-1	NA	TRBJ2-7
CASRLYYEQYF	TGTGCCAGCAGGCTATACTACGAGCAGTACTTC	NA	TRBV25-1	NA	TRBJ2-7
CASSELNSGNEQFF	TGTGCCAGCAGTGAACTTAATAGCGGAAATGAGCAGTTCTTC	NA	TRBV6-1	NA	TRBJ2-1
CASSLAPRLAGYTDTQYF	TGTGCCAGCAGCTTGGCTCCCAGACTAGCGGGGTACACAGATACGCAGTATTTT	TRBD2	TRBV5-5	NA	TRBJ2-3
CASSVGGQGYEQYF	TGTGCCAGCAGCGTAGGTGGCCAGGGCTACGAGCAGTACTTC	NA	TRBV9	NA	TRBJ2-7
CASSPDPRTHYNEQFF	TGCGCCAGCAGCCCCGACCCACGCACCCACTATAATGAGCAGTTCTTC	NA	TRBV5-1	NA	TRBJ2-1
CASNALQGLEETQYF	TGTGCCAGCAACGCTCTACAGGGATTGGAAGAGACCCAGTACTTC	NA	TRBV28	NA	TRBJ2-5
CASRAGSTYEQYF	TGTGCCAGCAGAGCGGGATCTACCTACGAGCAGTACTTC	TRBD2	TRBV7-8	NA	TRBJ2-7
CAISESFASGSTGTQYF	TGTGCCATCAGTGAGTCCTTTGCTAGCGGGAGTACGGGTACGCAGTATTTT	TRBD2	TRBV10-3	NA	TRBJ2-3